This T cell receptor beta chain stems from a study of cytomegalovirus exposure and HLA in healthy donors. From the roughly 120-subject validation cohort, which was separate from the approximately 670-subject first cohort, the donors were drawn. Profiling relied on immunoSEQ multiplex PCR, and the TCRdb table lists in-frame clones only, not all of them. The sample carries about 150,000 clones, 75% to 90% recorded once. The sequenced sample consisted of PBMCs. The TCR was taken from a young woman in good health and CMV-seropositive.

CDR3 sequence (DNA): TGTGCCAGCAGTTTCAGGGAAATAACCTACGAGCAGTACTTC. Translation: CASSFREITYEQYF. The genes are TRBV28 and TRBJ2-7, with a tentative D call TRBD1 (5 bases). V was shortened by 3 bases and J by 2 bases, with 11 bases between the two germline ends. The germline CDR1 and CDR2 sequences are MDHEN and SYDVKM. This CDR3 spans 14 amino acids.